This TCR beta chain is drawn from a study of shared clonotypes between healthy human individuals. Turning to the study itself: Three plates each covered CD4 naive and memory; CD8 naive two, CD8 memory one. Study findings and constraints: Exclusively blood specimens were collected; tissue repertoires likely differ.

Only CD45RO-negative cells positively selected for CCR7 counted as naive CD8 cells, so terminally differentiated effector memory CD45RA+ cells were excluded. Assay execution proceeded at the deep level. Study processing details: There were no quality scores in the junction-only immunoSEQ sequences, so filtering differed. Here immunoSEQ multiplex PCR was the method, and the copy in TCRdb shows in-frame clones only, minus some. V and J calls and clone size are copied from that table; D and trimming were computed from the DNA. The table shows about 2.2 million clones, with around 93% occurring only once. For this clone: Its antigen is currently unknown.

Germline V CDR1 and CDR2: MNHNS, SASEGT. Between the trimmed V and J ends, which lost 10 bases and 4 bases, there was a span of 17 bases. The CDR3 consists of 14 residues. V and J are TRBV6-1 and TRBJ2-1; D is possibly TRBD2 (7 bases). The sample comprised naive CD8+ T cells from PBMCs. The TCR originated in a man in his late teens or twenties in good health. Some clones in this sample may be carry-over from other donors' samples. CDR3 region: CATSGASGYNEQFF. CDR3 sequence (DNA): TGTGCCACCTCGGGGGCTAGCGGTTACAATGAGCAGTTCTTC.